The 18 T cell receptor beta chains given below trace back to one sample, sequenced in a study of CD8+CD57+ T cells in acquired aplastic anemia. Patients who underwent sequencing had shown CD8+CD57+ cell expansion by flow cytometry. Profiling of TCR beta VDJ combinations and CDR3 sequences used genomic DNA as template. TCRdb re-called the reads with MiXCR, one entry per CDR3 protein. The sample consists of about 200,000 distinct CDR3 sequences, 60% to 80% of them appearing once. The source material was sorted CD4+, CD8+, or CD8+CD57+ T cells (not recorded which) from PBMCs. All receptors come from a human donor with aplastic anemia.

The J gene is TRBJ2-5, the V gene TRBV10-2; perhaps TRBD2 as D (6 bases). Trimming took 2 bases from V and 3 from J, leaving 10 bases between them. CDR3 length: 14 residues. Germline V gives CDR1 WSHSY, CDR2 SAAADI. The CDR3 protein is CASSERVAEETQYF. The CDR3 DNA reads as TGCGCCAGCAGTGAGAGGGTAGCGGAAGAGACCCAGTACTTC.

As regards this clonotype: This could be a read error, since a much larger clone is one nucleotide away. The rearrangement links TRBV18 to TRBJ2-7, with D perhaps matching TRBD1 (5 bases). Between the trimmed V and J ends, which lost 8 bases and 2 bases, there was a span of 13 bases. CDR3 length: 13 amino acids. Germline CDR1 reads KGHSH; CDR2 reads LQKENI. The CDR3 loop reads CASAVGHTYEQYF. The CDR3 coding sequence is TGTGCCAGCGCCGTTGGACATACCTACGAGCAGTACTTC.

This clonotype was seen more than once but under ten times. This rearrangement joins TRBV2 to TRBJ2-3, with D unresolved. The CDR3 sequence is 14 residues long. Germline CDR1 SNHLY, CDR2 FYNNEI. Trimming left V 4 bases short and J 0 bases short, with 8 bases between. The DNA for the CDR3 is TGTGCCAGCAGTGCCAGGTTTAGCACAGATACGCAGTATTTT. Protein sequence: CASSARFSTDTQYF.

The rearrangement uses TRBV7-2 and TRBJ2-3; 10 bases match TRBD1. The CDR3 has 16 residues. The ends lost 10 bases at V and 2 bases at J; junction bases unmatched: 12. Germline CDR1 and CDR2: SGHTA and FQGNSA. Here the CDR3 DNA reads TGTGCCACCAGTGACACCGGGACAGGGGCCACAGATACGCAGTATTTT. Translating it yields CATSDTGTGATDTQYF.

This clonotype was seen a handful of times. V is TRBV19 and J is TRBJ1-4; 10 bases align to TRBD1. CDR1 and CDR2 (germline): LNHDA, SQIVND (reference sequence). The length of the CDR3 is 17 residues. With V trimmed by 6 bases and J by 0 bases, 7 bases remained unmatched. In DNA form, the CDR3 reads TGTGCCAGTAGGCCCCGGGACAGGGGAGCAACTAATGAAAAACTGTTTTTT. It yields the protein CASRPRDRGATNEKLFF.

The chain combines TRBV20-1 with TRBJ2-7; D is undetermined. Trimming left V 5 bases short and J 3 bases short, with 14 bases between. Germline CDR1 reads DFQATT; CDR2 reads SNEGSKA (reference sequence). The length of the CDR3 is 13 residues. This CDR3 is CSALRSTNYEQYF. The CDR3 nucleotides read TGCAGTGCTCTAAGGTCTACCAACTACGAGCAGTACTTC.

CDR3 sequence: CASNPSPRRDYGYTF. CDR3 coding DNA: TGTGCCAGCAACCCCAGCCCGCGCAGGGACTATGGCTACACCTTC. The chain is built from TRBV9 and TRBJ1-2; possibly TRBD1 for D (5 bases). Germline lookup yields CDR1 SGDLS and CDR2 YYNGEE. The CDR3 extends over 15 amino acids. Trimming removed 6 bases at V and 3 bases at J, with 18 bases between.

CDR3 nucleotide sequence: TGTGCCAGCAGTTACTCGAAGGCTAGCGGGGTGAACAAAAACATTCAGTACTTC. Translated: CASSYSKASGVNKNIQYF. The V and J genes are TRBV6-2 or TRBV6-3 and TRBJ2-4, with TRBD2 identical over 9 bases. Unmatched junction bases numbered 9, after V lost 0 bases and J lost 3 bases. Germline lookup yields CDR1 MNHEY and CDR2 SVGEGT. The CDR3 totals 18 residues.

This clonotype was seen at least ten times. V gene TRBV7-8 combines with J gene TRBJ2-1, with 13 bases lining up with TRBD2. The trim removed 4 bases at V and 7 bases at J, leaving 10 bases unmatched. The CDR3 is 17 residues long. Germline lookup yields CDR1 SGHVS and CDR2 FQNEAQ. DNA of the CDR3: TGTGCCAGCAGCTCCCCACGGACTAGCGGGGGATCAAATGAGCAGTTCTTC. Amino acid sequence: CASSSPRTSGGSNEQFF.

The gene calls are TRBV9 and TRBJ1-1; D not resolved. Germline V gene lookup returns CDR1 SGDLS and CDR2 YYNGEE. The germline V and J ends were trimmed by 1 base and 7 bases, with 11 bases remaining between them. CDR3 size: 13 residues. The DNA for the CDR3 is TGTGCCAGCAGCGTATTGGACGGTAATGAAGCTTTCTTT. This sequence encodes CASSVLDGNEAFF.

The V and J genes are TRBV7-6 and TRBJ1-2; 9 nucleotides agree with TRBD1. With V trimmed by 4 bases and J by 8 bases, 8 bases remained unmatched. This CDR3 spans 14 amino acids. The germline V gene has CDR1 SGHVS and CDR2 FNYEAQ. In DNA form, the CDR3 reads TGTGCCAGCAGCTGGGGACAGGGCTTACGAGGCTACACCTTC. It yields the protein CASSWGQGLRGYTF.

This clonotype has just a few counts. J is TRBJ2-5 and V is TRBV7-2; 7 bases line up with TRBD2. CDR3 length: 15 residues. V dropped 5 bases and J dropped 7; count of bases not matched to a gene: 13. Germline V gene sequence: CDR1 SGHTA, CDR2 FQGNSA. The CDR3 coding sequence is TGTGCCAGCAGCGTGGAGCGGGGCCACGGGGGGACCCAGTACTTC. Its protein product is CASSVERGHGGTQYF.

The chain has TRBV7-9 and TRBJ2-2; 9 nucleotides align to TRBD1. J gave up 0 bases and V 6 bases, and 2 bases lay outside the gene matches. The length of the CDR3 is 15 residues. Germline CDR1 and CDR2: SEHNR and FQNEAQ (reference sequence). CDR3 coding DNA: TGTGCCAGCAGACAGGGGGCAGCGAACACCGGGGAGCTGTTTTTT. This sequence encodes CASRQGAANTGELFF.

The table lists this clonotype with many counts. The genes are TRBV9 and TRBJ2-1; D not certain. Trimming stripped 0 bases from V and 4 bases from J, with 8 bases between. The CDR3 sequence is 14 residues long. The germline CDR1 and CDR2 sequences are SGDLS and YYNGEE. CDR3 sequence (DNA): TGTGCCAGCAGCGTAGGGTCAGGATACAATGAGCAGTTCTTC. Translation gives CASSVGSGYNEQFF. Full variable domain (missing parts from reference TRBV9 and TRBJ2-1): DSGVTQTPKHLITATGQRVTLRCSPRSGDLSVYWYQQSLDQGLQFLIQYYNGEERAKGNILERFSAQQFPDLHSELNLSSLELGDSALYFCASSVGSGYNEQFFGPGTRLTVL.

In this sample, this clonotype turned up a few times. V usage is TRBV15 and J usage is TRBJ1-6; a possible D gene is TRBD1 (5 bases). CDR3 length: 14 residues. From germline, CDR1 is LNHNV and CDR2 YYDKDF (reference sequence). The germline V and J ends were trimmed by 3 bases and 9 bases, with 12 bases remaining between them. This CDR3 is CATSRGTRSSPLHF. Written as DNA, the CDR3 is TGTGCCACCAGCAGGGGGACCAGGAGTTCACCCCTCCACTTT.

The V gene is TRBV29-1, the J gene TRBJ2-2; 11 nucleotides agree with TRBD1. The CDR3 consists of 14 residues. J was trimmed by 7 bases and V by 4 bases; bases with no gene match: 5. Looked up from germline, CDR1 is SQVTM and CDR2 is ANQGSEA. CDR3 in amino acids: CSVVGQGAVGELFF. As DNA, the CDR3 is TGCAGCGTTGTTGGACAGGGGGCTGTCGGGGAGCTGTTTTTT.

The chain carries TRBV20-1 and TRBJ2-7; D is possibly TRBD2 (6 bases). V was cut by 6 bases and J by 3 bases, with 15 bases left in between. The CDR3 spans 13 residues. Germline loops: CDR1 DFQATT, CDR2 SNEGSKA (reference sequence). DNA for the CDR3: TGCAGTGCCGTTGGGACGGACTACTACGAGCAGTACTTC. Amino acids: CSAVGTDYYEQYF.

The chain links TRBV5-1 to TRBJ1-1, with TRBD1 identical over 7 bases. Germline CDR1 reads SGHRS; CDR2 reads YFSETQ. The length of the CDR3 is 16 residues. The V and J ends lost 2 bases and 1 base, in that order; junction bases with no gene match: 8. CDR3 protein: CASSLQGGASNTEAFF. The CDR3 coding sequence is TGCGCCAGCAGCTTACAAGGGGGCGCGTCGAACACTGAAGCTTTCTTT.